This T cell receptor (beta chain) was sequenced for a study of shared clonotypes between healthy human individuals. Method: immunoSEQ multiplex PCR; TCRdb's copy keeps in-frame clones and lacks some. The sample records roughly 170,000 clones, approximately 61% being singletons. Study observations and caveats: Investigators expected sequencing depth to affect clonotype sharing among donors. Generation probabilities were higher for clonotypes shared across all four sorted-subset donors than for unshared ones.

Comment on this clone: The antigen is not known.

The CDR3 is 13 amino acids. Germline lookup yields CDR1 MNHNY and CDR2 SVGAGI (reference sequence). V shed 7 bases and J shed 3 bases, with 13 bases lying between them. This sequence was found in a man aged 25-45 years in good health. The sample consisted of memory CD4+ T cells sorted from blood. The subset: CD45RA-negative fraction. V and J are TRBV6-6 and TRBJ2-7; tentatively, D is TRBD1 (5 bases). CDR3 in DNA: TGTGCCAGCAACCATGGGGCGAACTACGAGCAGTACTTC. This codes for CASNHGANYEQYF.